The sequence of this TCR beta chain was determined in a study of cytomegalovirus exposure and HLA in healthy donors. Profiling relied on immunoSEQ multiplex PCR, and the TCRdb table lists in-frame clones only, not all of them. In the table there are more than 250,000 clones, less than 95% of which are singletons. Trimming removed 1 base from V and 3 bases from J, with 16 bases in between. Germline loops: CDR1 SGHAT, CDR2 FQNNGV. The CDR3 extends over 17 amino acids. The donors belonged to the approximately 120-subject validation cohort, separate from the approximately 700-subject first cohort. Sequencing input: PBMCs. The chain is built from TRBV11-2 and TRBJ2-4, with a weak D call TRBD2 (5 bases). This TCR was recovered from a woman aged 25-40 years in good health and CMV-seronegative. CDR3 sequence: CASSLASWLADKNIQYF. The CDR3 DNA reads TGTGCCAGCAGCTTAGCCTCTTGGCTAGCCGACAAAAACATTCAGTACTTC.